Below are 30 T cell receptor beta chains sequenced from a single sample in a study of shared clonotypes between healthy human individuals. CD45RO-negative, CCR7-positively selected cells formed the naive CD8 fraction, excluding terminally differentiated effector memory CD45RA+ cells. Only in-frame clones appear in the TCRdb table, and some are missing; sequencing was by immunoSEQ multiplex PCR. The sample carries 2 million or so clones, approximately 94% recorded once. The specimen was naive CD8+ T cells sorted from blood. Source of these receptors: a young man in good health.

The chain joins TRBV25-1 to TRBJ2-7; 9 bases are a match to TRBD1. CDR3 size: 13 residues. CDR1 MGHDK and CDR2 SYGVNS come from the germline V gene. The junction had 1 base not matched to a gene; V was cut back by 4 bases and J by 3 bases. CDR3: CASSGTGDYEQYF. CDR3 nucleotide sequence: TGTGCCAGCAGTGGGACAGGGGACTACGAGCAGTACTTC.

The chain joins TRBV28 to TRBJ2-7, with D unresolved. The CDR3 runs to 11 residues. Trimming pared 0 bases from V and 7 bases from J, leaving 4 bases between. The germline V gene encodes CDR1 MDHEN and CDR2 SYDVKM. The CDR3 spells CASSLWGEQYF. The CDR3 DNA follows: TGTGCCAGCAGTTTATGGGGGGAGCAGTACTTC.

The V gene is TRBV7-9, the J gene TRBJ2-7, with 11 bases lining up with TRBD1. The ends lost 1 base at V and 1 base at J; junction bases unmatched: 3. CDR3 length: 16 amino acids. CDR1 and CDR2 (germline): SEHNR, FQNEAQ (reference sequence). The CDR3 DNA sequence: TGTGCCAGCAGCTTAGTAGGACAGGGGGCTTCCTACGAGCAGTACTTC. This gives the protein CASSLVGQGASYEQYF.

This chain links TRBV6-5 with TRBJ2-5, with D maybe TRBD2 (6 bases). The V gene lost 6 bases and the J gene lost 8 bases, with 22 bases spanning the gap. Germline assignment: CDR1 MNHEY and CDR2 SVGAGI. The CDR3 is 15 amino acids. The CDR3 here is CASSPTAEGWGTQYF. DNA of the CDR3: TGTGCCAGCAGCCCGACCGCGGAGGGTTGGGGAACCCAGTACTTC.

The chain couples TRBV6-5 to TRBJ2-3; D is unresolved. The germline CDR1 and CDR2 sequences are MNHEY and SVGAGI. V was shortened by 8 bases and J by 2 bases, with 17 bases between the two germline ends. The CDR3 length is 15 residues. The CDR3 sequence is CASRSDWENTDTQYF. For the CDR3, the DNA is TGTGCCAGCCGCTCAGACTGGGAAAACACAGATACGCAGTATTTT.

Regarding this clone: Other DNA sequences of this sample code for an identical CDR3. The chain couples TRBV27 to TRBJ2-2; D may correspond to TRBD1 or TRBD2 (5 bases each). Germline V gene data show CDR1 as MNHEY and CDR2 as SMNVEV (reference sequence). The CDR3 has 12 amino acids. Trimming cost V 4 bases and J 5 bases, with 5 bases left between them. CDR3 nucleotide sequence: TGTGCCAGCAGTTGGGGGACCGGGGAGCTGTTTTTT. Amino acid sequence: CASSWGTGELFF.

The CDR3 spells CASSQVAGAVGETQYF. Written as DNA, the CDR3 is TGTGCCAGCAGCCAAGTAGCGGGGGCCGTGGGGGAGACCCAGTACTTC. The chain has TRBV4-2 and TRBJ2-5, with 9 bases identical to TRBD2. The CDR3 extends over 16 amino acids. V was clipped by 1 base and J by 5 bases; unmatched bases: 8. The germline V gene has CDR1 LGHNA and CDR2 YNFKEQ.

V is TRBV7-9 and J is TRBJ1-5; 9 bases are shared with TRBD1. Unmatched junction bases numbered 9, after V lost 5 bases and J lost 4 bases. The CDR3 totals 16 residues. CDR1 SEHNR and CDR2 FQNEAQ come from the germline V gene (reference sequence). The CDR3 is CASSPGQGAENQPQHF. CDR3 nucleotides: TGTGCCAGCAGCCCGGGACAGGGAGCCGAAAATCAGCCCCAGCATTTT.

The chain joins TRBV13 to TRBJ1-2; 7 nucleotides agree with TRBD1. CDR3 length: 14 amino acids. V was clipped by 4 bases and J by 2 bases; unmatched bases: 4. The germline V gene encodes CDR1 PRHDT and CDR2 FYEKMQ (reference sequence). CDR3: CASSWGGQNYGYTF. In DNA, the CDR3 is TGTGCCAGCAGCTGGGGGGGACAGAACTATGGCTACACCTTC.

This chain joins TRBV28 and TRBJ1-5; D is ambiguous. V lost 4 bases and J lost 5, with 15 bases in between. Germline-derived CDR1 and CDR2 are MDHEN and SYDVKM. The CDR3 has 15 residues. CDR3 in DNA: TGTGCCAGCAGTTCTTTTTTGGCGCCGGATCAGCCCCAGCATTTT. Translated: CASSSFLAPDQPQHF.

The chain uses TRBV4-1 and TRBJ2-1, with D possibly being TRBD2 (6 bases). V lost 6 bases and J 5 bases, leaving 20 bases between the germline ends. The CDR3 spans 16 residues. Germline V gene lookup returns CDR1 MGHRA and CDR2 YSYEKL. In DNA, the CDR3 is TGCGCCAGCAGTCCTTTGACTAGGGATTGGAACAATGAGCAGTTCTTC. This translates into CASSPLTRDWNNEQFF.

The J gene is TRBJ2-1, the V gene TRBV7-6; 14 nucleotides align to TRBD2. The length of the CDR3 is 17 residues. CDR1 is SGHVS, CDR2 FNYEAQ, per germline. V lost 5 bases, J lost 1 base, and 4 bases stayed unmatched. The CDR3 nucleotides are TGTGCCAGCAGCAAGGGACTAGCGGGAGCATCCTACAATGAGCAGTTCTTC. Its protein is CASSKGLAGASYNEQFF.

The V call is TRBV9, the J call TRBJ1-2; perhaps TRBD1 as D (6 bases). Per the germline V gene, CDR1 is SGDLS and CDR2 is YYNGEE. The germline V and J ends were trimmed by 3 bases and 4 bases, with 13 bases remaining between them. This CDR3 comprises 14 residues. This chain's CDR3 is CASSAGGSPYGYTF. Written as DNA, the CDR3 is TGTGCCAGCAGCGCTGGGGGCAGCCCCTATGGCTACACCTTC.

This clone has just one count. This chain connects TRBV6-5 to TRBJ2-5; D unresolved. This CDR3 contains 16 residues. The germline gives CDR1 MNHEY, CDR2 SVGAGI. V lost 1 base and J lost 2, with 14 bases in between. The CDR3 sequence is CASSYYRAHYQETQYF. The CDR3 coding sequence is TGTGCCAGCAGTTACTACCGGGCCCACTATCAAGAGACCCAGTACTTC.

This chain links TRBV6-4 with TRBJ2-1; D perhaps matches TRBD2 (6 bases). The ends were cut back, 5 bases at V and 6 bases at J, with 14 bases in the middle. This CDR3 has 14 amino acids. Germline CDR1 is MRHNA and CDR2 is SNTAGT. The CDR3 sequence: CASSYSGLSNEQFF. CDR3 DNA sequence: TGTGCCAGCAGTTATAGCGGCCTAAGCAATGAGCAGTTCTTC.

This chain links TRBV4-1 with TRBJ2-2; 9 nucleotides line up with TRBD1. Germline V gene sequence: CDR1 MGHRA, CDR2 YSYEKL. With V trimmed by 4 bases and J by 4 bases, 4 bases remained unmatched. This CDR3 is built from 15 residues. The CDR3 region is CASSPGQGFTGELFF. CDR3 sequence (DNA): TGCGCCAGCAGCCCGGGACAGGGTTTCACCGGGGAGCTGTTTTTT.

The chain couples TRBV10-1 to TRBJ2-2, with D possibly matching TRBD1 (5 bases). Trimming stripped 3 bases from V and 7 bases from J, with 12 bases between. CDR1 and CDR2 from the germline V gene are WNHNN and SYGVQD (reference sequence). The CDR3 has 14 residues. CDR3 DNA: TGCGCCAGCAGTGAATCAGGGTGGGACGGGGAGCTGTTTTTT. Translating it yields CASSESGWDGELFF.

The V gene is TRBV27, the J gene TRBJ2-3; D call uncertain. Germline loops: CDR1 MNHEY, CDR2 SMNVEV (reference sequence). The CDR3 runs to 14 residues. V lost 2 bases to trimming and J lost 2 bases, with 8 bases between them. The CDR3 DNA is TGTGCCAGCAGTTTAACGCTTCTCACAGATACGCAGTATTTT. It is translated as CASSLTLLTDTQYF.

The CDR3 loop is CASRMGGDYEQYF. The CDR3 DNA sequence: TGTGCCAGCAGGATGGGAGGGGACTACGAGCAGTACTTC. The V gene is TRBV11-2, the J gene TRBJ2-7, with TRBD2 identical over 7 bases. J was trimmed by 3 bases and V by 6 bases; bases with no gene match: 5. This CDR3 contains 13 residues. Germline lookup yields CDR1 SGHAT and CDR2 FQNNGV. Looking up the rest from reference TRBV11-2 and TRBJ2-7 gives the full variable domain: EAGVAQSPRYKIIEKRQSVAFWCNPISGHATLYWYQQILGQGPKLLIQFQNNGVVDDSQLPKDRFSAERLKGVDSTLKIQPAKLEDSAVYLCASRMGGDYEQYFGPGTRLTVT.

A remark on this clone: This sample also contains other DNA sequences that code for the same CDR3. The rearrangement links TRBV30 to TRBJ2-7; TRBD1 agrees at 9 bases. V lost 0 bases to trimming and J lost 2 bases; unmatched junction nucleotides: 2. The CDR3 loop spans 14 amino acids. Germline values: CDR1 GTSNPN, CDR2 SVGIG (reference sequence). The CDR3 loop reads CAWSVGTGPYEQYF. CDR3 coding DNA: TGTGCCTGGAGTGTGGGGACAGGGCCCTACGAGCAGTACTTC.

A single count supports this clone. This rearrangement joins TRBV7-9 to TRBJ2-1; 8 bases are shared with TRBD2. Germline V gene lookup returns CDR1 SEHNR and CDR2 FQNEAQ (reference sequence). This CDR3 region has 15 residues. The V and J ends lost 5 bases and 5 bases, in that order; junction bases with no gene match: 8. The CDR3 sequence is CASSPTSADHNEQFF. In DNA, the CDR3 is TGTGCCAGCAGCCCGACTAGCGCGGACCACAATGAGCAGTTCTTC.

This chain connects TRBV19 to TRBJ2-7; D is unresolved. This CDR3 region has 16 residues. Trimming removed 5 bases at V and 3 bases at J, with 20 bases between. Germline lookup yields CDR1 LNHDA and CDR2 SQIVND (reference sequence). Written as DNA, the CDR3 is TGTGCCAGTAGTCCGAGACACGTCGATTCCTTCTACGAGCAGTACTTC. Translating gives CASSPRHVDSFYEQYF. Together with reference TRBV19 and TRBJ2-7, the CDR3 gives the full variable domain: DGGITQSPKYLFRKEGQNVTLSCEQNLNHDAMYWYRQDPGQGLRLIYYSQIVNDFQKGDIAEGYSVSREKKESFPLTVTSAQKNPTAFYLCASSPRHVDSFYEQYFGPGTRLTVT.

J is TRBJ2-4 and V is TRBV30; either TRBD1 or TRBD2 may supply D (6 bases each). CDR1 is GTSNPN and CDR2 is SVGIG in the germline V gene (reference sequence). The CDR3 is made up of 14 amino acids. With 2 bases removed from V and 7 bases from J, the gap between germline ends came to 15 bases. This chain's CDR3 is CAWSYREVVNIQYF. CDR3 DNA sequence: TGTGCCTGGAGTTACAGGGAGGTTGTGAACATTCAGTACTTC.

As for this clone: The same CDR3 is also encoded by other DNA sequences in this sample. This chain links TRBV9 with TRBJ2-2; D call uncertain. The CDR3 is made up of 13 amino acids. The V gene's germline CDR1 is SGDLS and CDR2 YYNGEE. Trimming stripped 0 bases from V and 5 bases from J, with 5 bases between. The CDR3 nucleotides are TGTGCCAGCAGCGTAGGTGCGACCGGGGAGCTGTTTTTT. Protein sequence: CASSVGATGELFF.

This clone was counted between two and nine times. The V gene is TRBV19, the J gene TRBJ1-1; no firm D call. The V end was cut by 4 bases, the J end by 1 base, with 7 bases between. The germline V gene has CDR1 LNHDA and CDR2 SQIVND (reference sequence). The length of the CDR3 is 13 residues. CDR3: CASSKASNTEAFF. CDR3 DNA: TGTGCCAGTAGTAAGGCGTCGAACACTGAAGCTTTCTTT. The full variable domain, in which reference TRBV19 and TRBJ1-1 provide the parts outside the CDR3, is DGGITQSPKYLFRKEGQNVTLSCEQNLNHDAMYWYRQDPGQGLRLIYYSQIVNDFQKGDIAEGYSVSREKKESFPLTVTSAQKNPTAFYLCASSKASNTEAFFGQGTRLTVV.

The rearrangement joins TRBV7-2 to TRBJ2-7; D possibly corresponds to TRBD1 (7 bases). V shed 4 bases and J shed 3 bases, with 25 bases lying between them. Germline V gives CDR1 SGHTA, CDR2 FQGNSA. The CDR3 is 18 residues long. This chain's CDR3 is CASSSREFGQGGFYEQYF. In nucleotides, the CDR3 is TGTGCCAGCAGCTCTAGGGAGTTCGGGCAGGGGGGATTCTACGAGCAGTACTTC. Full variable domain (outside the CDR3, taken from reference TRBV7-2 and TRBJ2-7): GAGVSQSPSNKVTEKGKDVELRCDPISGHTALYWYRQSLGQGLEFLIYFQGNSAPDKSGLPSDRFSAERTGGSVSTLTIQRTQQEDSAVYLCASSSREFGQGGFYEQYFGPGTRLTVT.

With respect to this clone: At the DNA level, this CDR3 is encoded by other sequences in the same sample as well. CDR3 DNA sequence: TGTGCCAGCAGCTTGGGCGCAGGGCTGAACACTGAAGCTTTCTTT. It encodes CASSLGAGLNTEAFF. The chain uses TRBV5-4 and TRBJ1-1; D possibly corresponds to TRBD1 (5 bases). Trimming removed 0 bases from V and 0 bases from J, with 9 bases in between. Germline values: CDR1 SGHNT, CDR2 YYREEE (reference sequence). This CDR3 has 15 residues.

This clone was seen once. The genes are TRBV7-8 and TRBJ1-2; 7 bases align to TRBD1. J was trimmed by 1 base and V by 1 base; bases with no gene match: 3. The CDR3 spans 15 residues. Per the germline V gene, CDR1 is SGHVS and CDR2 is FQNEAQ. The CDR3 nucleotides read TGTGCCAGCAGCTTAGTACAGGGGAATAACTATGGCTACACCTTC. Translating gives CASSLVQGNNYGYTF.

This clone occurred once. V is TRBV5-6 and J is TRBJ2-1; D remains unclear. Trimming cost V 0 bases and J 0 bases, with 10 bases left between them. Germline lookup yields CDR1 SGHDT and CDR2 YYEEEE. This CDR3 has 16 residues. This chain's CDR3 is CASSLEGFSSYNEQFF. The CDR3 DNA reads as TGTGCCAGCAGCTTGGAGGGTTTCAGCTCCTACAATGAGCAGTTCTTC.

CDR3 coding DNA: TGCGCCAGCAGCCAAGATGTTTGGGGACTAGCGGGGGACGAGCAGTTCTTC. It is translated as CASSQDVWGLAGDEQFF. The chain carries TRBV4-1 and TRBJ2-1; 14 nucleotides line up with TRBD2. Germline CDR1 reads MGHRA; CDR2 reads YSYEKL. The length of the CDR3 is 17 residues. Trimming at V came to 0 bases and at J to 10 bases, leaving 8 bases not matched to a gene.